One sample yielded the 30 T cell receptor beta chains listed below, sequenced in a study of blood T cell repertoires in COVID-19. The assay was immunoSEQ multiplex PCR, and TCRdb's table has in-frame clones only and misses some. The data hold 80,000 to 95,000 clones, with 81% observed a single time. Sequencing was carried out using peripheral blood. The receptors were gathered from a man older than 75 with active or convalescent COVID-19.

This clone has just a few counts. The chain joins TRBV7-2 to TRBJ1-2; 8 positions agree with TRBD1. CDR3 length: 14 amino acids. With 6 bases clipped from V and 8 bases from J, the junction kept 11 bases outside the gene matches. Germline values: CDR1 SGHTA, CDR2 FQGNSA. CDR3 sequence (DNA): TGTGCCAGCAGGTCGGGCCGGGACAGGAGGGGCTACACCTTC. It codes for CASRSGRDRRGYTF.

This chain uses TRBV24-1 with TRBJ1-1, with 7 nucleotides matching TRBD1. Germline V lookup: CDR1 KGHDR, CDR2 SFDVKD. Trimming removed 4 bases from V and 9 bases from J; junction bases left unmatched: 4. The CDR3 extends over 12 amino acids. CDR3 nucleotides: TGTGCCACCAGTGAAAGGACAGGACAAGCTTTCTTT. Residues: CATSERTGQAFF.

V is TRBV25-1 and J is TRBJ1-2, with 8 bases fitting TRBD1. Germline CDR1 MGHDK, CDR2 SYGVNS. J lost 8 bases, V lost 3 bases, and 11 bases had no gene match. The CDR3 contains 15 residues. The CDR3 sequence: CASSDHIQGAWGYTF. For the CDR3, the DNA is TGTGCCAGCAGTGACCACATCCAGGGGGCGTGGGGCTACACCTTC.

This sequence joins TRBV15 and TRBJ1-4, with no clear D. Trimming stripped 0 bases from V and 8 bases from J, with 10 bases between. Germline values: CDR1 LNHNV, CDR2 YYDKDF (reference sequence). CDR3 length: 14 residues. Here the CDR3 reads CATSRDTGGEKLFF. The CDR3 coding sequence is TGTGCCACCAGCAGAGATACGGGCGGGGAAAAACTGTTTTTT.

The rearrangement uses TRBV6-5 and TRBJ2-3; TRBD2 might be the D (5 bases). The V gene lost 4 bases and the J gene lost 4 bases, with 15 bases spanning the gap. There are 15 residues in the CDR3. Per the germline V gene, CDR1 is MNHEY and CDR2 is SVGAGI. CDR3 bases: TGTGCCAGCAGTTTTGAGGGAGTTGGCGCAGATACGCAGTATTTT. This gives the protein CASSFEGVGADTQYF.

The rearrangement links TRBV6-2 or TRBV6-3 to TRBJ1-1; a weak D match, TRBD1 (5 bases). The CDR3 consists of 17 residues. The V gene lost 4 bases and the J gene lost 6 bases, with 24 bases spanning the gap. Germline-derived CDR1 and CDR2 are MNHEY and SVGEGT. The CDR3 nucleotides read TGTGCCAGCAGTTCCGGCCAGGCAGGTGGGGCAGAGCCTGAAGCTTTCTTT. Translation: CASSSGQAGGAEPEAFF.

The chain is built from TRBV19 and TRBJ2-1; tentative D call: TRBD2 (5 bases). Trimming took 5 bases from V and 5 from J, leaving 13 bases between them. The CDR3 has 14 residues. Germline-derived CDR1 and CDR2 are LNHDA and SQIVND (reference sequence). The CDR3 nucleotides read TGTGCCAGTAGTCACCCGCGGGCCAACAATGAGCAGTTCTTC. It specifies CASSHPRANNEQFF.

The rearrangement uses TRBV9 and TRBJ1-1; D unresolved. The CDR3 is made up of 16 amino acids. Germline-derived CDR1 and CDR2 are SGDLS and YYNGEE. Deletions cut 0 bases from V and 1 base from J, with 13 bases between. As DNA, the CDR3 is TGTGCCAGCAGCGTAGACCCGGGTCTCCCGAACACTGAAGCTTTCTTT. This gives the protein CASSVDPGLPNTEAFF.

The chain combines TRBV6-5 with TRBJ1-2; 7 bases map to TRBD1. Trimming took 4 bases from V and 4 from J; bases not matched to a gene: 9. Germline lookup yields CDR1 MNHEY and CDR2 SVGAGI. The CDR3 covers 15 residues. The CDR3: CASSSWGRGAYGYTF. The CDR3 coding sequence is TGTGCCAGCAGTTCCTGGGGCAGGGGGGCCTATGGCTACACCTTC.

The table lists this clone with a few counts. V usage is TRBV4-1 and J usage is TRBJ1-1; D perhaps matches TRBD1 (6 bases). This CDR3 region has 15 residues. The V gene's germline CDR1 is MGHRA and CDR2 YSYEKL. Trimming cost V 4 bases and J 2 bases, with 14 bases left between them. Written as DNA, the CDR3 is TGCGCCAGCAGCCTTAACAGGGATAAAAACACTGAAGCTTTCTTT. The encoded protein is CASSLNRDKNTEAFF.

The rearrangement uses TRBV9 and TRBJ2-1, with 9 bases matching TRBD1. Unmatched junction bases numbered 6, after V lost 0 bases and J lost 2 bases. Germline values: CDR1 SGDLS, CDR2 YYNGEE. The CDR3 is 17 residues long. The DNA for the CDR3 is TGTGCCAGCAGCGTAGGGGGGACAGGGACGCCCTACAATGAGCAGTTCTTC. Amino acids: CASSVGGTGTPYNEQFF.

V and J are TRBV18 and TRBJ1-1, with TRBD1 identical over 9 bases. The CDR3 runs 13 residues. V gave up 5 bases and J gave up 7 bases; unmatched junction bases: 5. Germline-derived CDR1 and CDR2 are KGHSH and LQKENI. CDR3 sequence: CASSGDRVVEAFF. The CDR3 DNA reads TGTGCCAGCTCAGGGGACAGGGTGGTTGAAGCTTTCTTT. The full variable domain, in which reference TRBV18 and TRBJ1-1 provide the parts outside the CDR3, is NAGVMQNPRHLVRRRGQEARLRCSPMKGHSHVYWYRQLPEEGLKFMVYLQKENIIDESGMPKERFSAEFPKEGPSILRIQQVVRGDSAAYFCASSGDRVVEAFFGQGTRLTVV.

The chain joins TRBV14 to TRBJ2-7, with TRBD2 as a possible D gene (7 bases). Germline CDR1 SGHDN, CDR2 FVKESK. The V gene lost 4 bases and the J gene lost 2 bases, with 15 bases spanning the gap. CDR3 size: 15 residues. CDR3 residues: CASSLRGGGTYEQYF. The DNA of the CDR3 is TGTGCCAGCAGCCTTAGGGGGGGAGGTACCTACGAGCAGTACTTC.

V usage is TRBV7-9 and J usage is TRBJ1-3, with D maybe TRBD1 (6 bases). Germline V CDR1 and CDR2: SEHNR, FQNEAQ (reference sequence). This CDR3 spans 15 amino acids. Trimming took off 2 bases at V and 3 bases at J, with 11 bases between the two ends. CDR3 sequence: CASSLSGGVGNTIYF. DNA for the CDR3: TGTGCCAGCAGCTTATCGGGGGGCGTTGGAAACACCATATATTTT.

CDR3 sequence reads: CASSPTGQGPTGELFF. DNA for the CDR3: TGCGCCAGCAGCCCTACCGGACAGGGACCCACCGGGGAGCTGTTTTTT. The V gene is TRBV5-1, the J gene TRBJ2-2, with TRBD1 matching over 8 bases. CDR3 length: 16 amino acids. Germline V gives CDR1 SGHRS, CDR2 YFSETQ. After removal of 4 bases from V and 4 bases from J, the junction contained 9 bases not matched to a gene.

The chain joins TRBV5-1 to TRBJ1-4; D not certain. Germline-derived CDR1 and CDR2 are SGHRS and YFSETQ. This CDR3 comprises 13 residues. Between the trimmed V and J ends, which lost 3 bases and 2 bases, there was a span of 5 bases. The DNA for the CDR3 is TGCGCCAGCAGCTCCGTCACTAATGAAAAACTGTTTTTT. Translation gives CASSSVTNEKLFF.

This clone is a singleton in its sample. The chain employs TRBV28 and TRBJ2-7; 8 bases are a match to TRBD1. Germline CDR1 reads MDHEN; CDR2 reads SYDVKM. Germline trimming cut 3 bases from V and 2 bases from J; bases unmatched to any gene: 6. The CDR3 has 15 residues. This CDR3 reads CASSLGGTGAYEQYF. In nucleotides, the CDR3 is TGTGCCAGCAGTTTGGGTGGGACAGGAGCCTACGAGCAGTACTTC. Full variable domain (rest looked up from reference TRBV28 and TRBJ2-7): DVKVTQSSRYLVKRTGEKVFLECVQDMDHENMFWYRQDPGLGLRLIYFSYDVKMKEKGDIPEGYSVSREKKERFSLILESASTNQTSMYLCASSLGGTGAYEQYFGPGTRLTVT.

CDR3: CASSLGTGKQETQYF. The CDR3 coding sequence is TGCGCCAGCAGCCTCGGGACAGGCAAACAAGAGACCCAGTACTTC. The V and J genes are TRBV5-1 and TRBJ2-5; 8 nucleotides align to TRBD1. The CDR3 is made up of 15 amino acids. The J segment lost 2 bases and the V segment lost 4 bases, leaving 7 bases of the junction unmatched. CDR1 is SGHRS, CDR2 YFSETQ, per germline.

The chain is built from TRBV5-1 and TRBJ1-4; 7 nucleotides match TRBD1. The J segment lost 4 bases and the V segment lost 0 bases, leaving 3 bases of the junction unmatched. CDR1 is SGHRS and CDR2 is YFSETQ in the germline V gene. The CDR3 has 15 residues. The CDR3 nucleotides are TGCGCCAGCAGCTTGGGGGCAGGGGGTAATGAAAAACTGTTTTTT. Its translation: CASSLGAGGNEKLFF.

The chain uses TRBV2 and TRBJ1-3; D uncertain. The CDR3 sequence is 15 residues long. Trimming cost V 1 base and J 1 base, with 8 bases left between them. Germline V lookup: CDR1 SNHLY, CDR2 FYNNEI. The CDR3: CASSEGARSGNTIYF. For the CDR3, the DNA is TGTGCCAGCAGTGAAGGGGCACGTTCTGGAAACACCATATATTTT.

The chain joins TRBV18 to TRBJ1-3; 8 nucleotides align to TRBD1. The germline gives CDR1 KGHSH, CDR2 LQKENI. The junction had 10 bases not matched to a gene; V was cut back by 3 bases and J by 0 bases. The CDR3 has 18 residues. This CDR3 reads CASSPVFQGASSGNTIYF. In nucleotides, the CDR3 is TGTGCCAGCTCACCTGTTTTTCAGGGGGCTAGCTCTGGAAACACCATATATTTT.

The V gene is TRBV5-5, the J gene TRBJ1-1; D gene unclear. The CDR3 has 16 residues. Germline loops: CDR1 SGHKS, CDR2 YYEKEE (reference sequence). Between the trimmed V and J ends, which lost 0 bases and 4 bases, there was a span of 16 bases. The CDR3 DNA reads as TGTGCCAGCAGCTTGGATGCGGGCATATTCGGCACTGAAGCTTTCTTT. Protein product: CASSLDAGIFGTEAFF.

The V call is TRBV7-2, the J call TRBJ2-5; D may be TRBD1 (6 bases). Germline V CDR1 and CDR2: SGHTA, FQGNSA. The ends were cut back, 1 base at V and 4 bases at J, with 13 bases in the middle. The CDR3 is 15 amino acids. In nucleotides, the CDR3 is TGTGCCAGCAGCTTAGACCGGACAGCACGAGAGACCCAGTACTTC. This translates into CASSLDRTARETQYF.

The chain uses TRBV7-6 and TRBJ1-3; D gene unclear. Trimming cost V 0 bases and J 3 bases, with 12 bases left between them. The germline V gene encodes CDR1 SGHVS and CDR2 FNYEAQ. The CDR3 is 16 amino acids. For the CDR3, the DNA is TGTGCCAGCAGCTTAGCGGGAGGACCCAGTGGAAACACCATATATTTT. Residues: CASSLAGGPSGNTIYF.

This rearrangement joins TRBV24-1 to TRBJ2-3, with D perhaps matching TRBD2 (5 bases). Trimming left V 7 bases short and J 0 bases short, with 16 bases between. Germline V CDR1 and CDR2: KGHDR, SFDVKD. The CDR3 extends over 16 amino acids. The CDR3 DNA sequence: TGTGCCACCAGCGCCCCGGGATCTTTTAGCACAGATACGCAGTATTTT. Translated: CATSAPGSFSTDTQYF.

This chain joins TRBV30 and TRBJ1-6; D not resolved. The germline V and J ends were trimmed by 3 bases and 0 bases, with 12 bases remaining between them. There are 16 residues in the CDR3. Germline CDR1 GTSNPN, CDR2 SVGIG (reference sequence). The CDR3 nucleotides read TGTGCCTGGAGCGGCTCTGGCGGCTCCTATAATTCACCCCTCCACTTT. It codes for CAWSGSGGSYNSPLHF. The full variable domain, in which reference TRBV30 and TRBJ1-6 provide the parts outside the CDR3, is SQTIHQWPATLVQPVGSPLSLECTVEGTSNPNLYWYRQAAGRGLQLLFYSVGIGQISSEVPQNLSASRPQDRQFILSSKKLLLSDSGFYLCAWSGSGGSYNSPLHFGNGTRLTVT.

The J gene is TRBJ2-2, the V gene TRBV5-1; 10 nucleotides align to TRBD2. V trimming: 5 bases; J trimming: 0 bases; junction bases outside the gene matches: 4. Germline CDR1 SGHRS, CDR2 YFSETQ. The CDR3 covers 16 residues. CDR3 bases: TGCGCCAGCAGTATGCTAGCGGGGGCGAACACCGGGGAGCTGTTTTTT. Its translation: CASSMLAGANTGELFF.

The V gene is TRBV6-1, the J gene TRBJ1-5, with D possibly TRBD1 on 6 matching bases. The CDR3 covers 14 residues. Trimming took off 2 bases at V and 6 bases at J, with 11 bases between the two ends. Germline V gene data show CDR1 as MNHNS and CDR2 as SASEGT. The CDR3 loop is CASSESGVGQPQHF. The CDR3 DNA follows: TGTGCCAGCAGTGAATCAGGGGTCGGTCAGCCCCAGCATTTT.

This chain joins TRBV13 and TRBJ1-1; D is unresolved. V lost 2 bases to trimming and J lost 1 base, with 11 bases between them. Per the germline V gene, CDR1 is PRHDT and CDR2 is FYEKMQ (reference sequence). The CDR3 sequence is 15 residues long. CDR3 sequence: CASSLRGLKNTEAFF. The CDR3 bases are TGTGCCAGCAGCTTACGGGGTCTTAAGAACACTGAAGCTTTCTTT.

The chain has TRBV10-3 and TRBJ1-2; a possible D gene is TRBD1 (5 bases). CDR1 and CDR2 (germline): ENHRY, SYGVKD. V was shortened by 5 bases and J by 0 bases, with 10 bases between the two germline ends. The CDR3 spans 14 residues. This CDR3 is CAISPRETNYGYTF. The CDR3 region has the DNA TGTGCCATCAGTCCCAGGGAAACTAACTATGGCTACACCTTC.